These 2 T cell receptor beta chains came from one sample sequenced in a study of cytomegalovirus exposure and HLA in healthy donors. PCR was performed using 60 Vbeta and 13 Jbeta primers. Sequencing used immunoSEQ multiplex PCR; TCRdb keeps in-frame clones, though not all of them. The sample includes around 110,000 clones, about 61% of them seen just once. Material for sequencing was PBMCs. Every receptor here comes from a woman in her thirties in good health and CMV-seronegative.

This rearrangement joins TRBV7-6 to TRBJ1-3; D may be TRBD1 (6 bases). The CDR3 has 14 residues. Trimming pared 5 bases from V and 4 bases from J, leaving 12 bases between. Germline V gene data show CDR1 as SGHVS and CDR2 as FNYEAQ. CDR3 protein: CASSPQGPGNTIYF. The CDR3 nucleotides read TGTGCCAGCAGCCCACAGGGCCCAGGAAACACCATATATTTT.

CDR3 in DNA: TGTGCCAGCAGCCCCACAGGGGGCCGAGACACTGAAGCTTTCTTT. It specifies CASSPTGGRDTEAFF. This chain joins TRBV5-4 and TRBJ1-1, with TRBD1 matching over 9 bases. Germline V gives CDR1 SGHNT, CDR2 YYREEE (reference sequence). The V gene end was trimmed by 4 bases and the J gene end by 3 bases; junction bases not matched to a gene: 7. The CDR3 extends over 15 amino acids.